The 2 T cell receptor beta chains in this list originate from one sample, sequenced in a study of spatial heterogeneity in lung cancer. TCRdb reanalysed the 5' RACE reads using MiXCR and keeps one entry per CDR3 protein. This table has 15,000 to 20,000 distinct CDR3 sequences, around a fifth appearing once. Time point given: sample taken at primary tumor resection. Whole RNA from tumor, nontumor lung or frozen PBMC was sequenced unsorted. The material sequenced was PBMCs, taken at surgery. The receptors stem from a male donor with early-stage non-small cell lung cancer.

Relative to its sample, this clonotype is medium-sized. The V and J genes are TRBV7-3 and TRBJ2-7; TRBD1 aligns across 9 bases. Germline V gene lookup returns CDR1 SGHTA and CDR2 FQGTGA. V lost 5 bases, J lost 5 bases, and 10 bases stayed unmatched. The CDR3 is 15 amino acids. The CDR3 DNA reads as TGTGCCAGCAGCCCCGGGACAGGGAAAGAGGACGAGCAGTACTTC. Its translation: CASSPGTGKEDEQYF. Drawing the rest from reference TRBV7-3 and TRBJ2-7, the complete variable domain is GAGVSQTPSNKVTEKGKYVELRCDPISGHTALYWYRQSLGQGPEFLIYFQGTGAADDSGLPNDRFFAVRPEGSVSTLKIQRTERGDSAVYLCASSPGTGKEDEQYFGPGTRLTVT.

This clonotype was detected a few times. The junction differs from germline at one of its ends, possibly a read error. J is TRBJ1-2 and V is TRBV6-5; D unresolved. Germline V gives CDR1 MNHEY, CDR2 SVGAGI. The CDR3 runs to 13 residues. CDR3 in amino acids: CASSYSLTKPGNF. CDR3 in DNA: TGTGCCAGCAGTTACTCGTTAACAAAACCCGGAAACTTC.